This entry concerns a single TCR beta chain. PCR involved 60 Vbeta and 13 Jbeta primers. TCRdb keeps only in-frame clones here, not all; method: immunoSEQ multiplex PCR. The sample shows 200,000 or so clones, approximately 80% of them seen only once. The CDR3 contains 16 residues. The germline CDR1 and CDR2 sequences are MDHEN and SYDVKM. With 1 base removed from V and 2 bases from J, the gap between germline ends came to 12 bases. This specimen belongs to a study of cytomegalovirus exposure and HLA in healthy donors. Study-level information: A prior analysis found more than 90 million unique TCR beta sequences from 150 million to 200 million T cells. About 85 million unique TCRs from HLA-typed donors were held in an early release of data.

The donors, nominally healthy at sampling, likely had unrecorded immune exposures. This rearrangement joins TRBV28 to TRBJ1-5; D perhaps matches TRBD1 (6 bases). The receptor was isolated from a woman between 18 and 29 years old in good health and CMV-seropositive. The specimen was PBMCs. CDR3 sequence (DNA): TGTGCCAGCAGTTTATACGGCAGGGGAGGCAATCAGCCCCAGCATTTT. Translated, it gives CASSLYGRGGNQPQHF.